A selection of T cell receptor beta chains follows, all from one sample in a study of T cell responses to AZD1222 COVID-19 vaccine. Using immunoSEQ multiplex PCR, the repertoire was profiled, and TCRdb retains in-frame clones only, with some absent. The sample lists about 91,000 clones, approximately 90% seen once, with roughly 21% in the top ten. The sequencing here drew on peripheral blood, taken on day 0 of AZD1222 vaccination. Every receptor here comes from an adult in good health. Each CDR3 is given without its conserved first and last residue. Fields, in order: J gene, CDR3 length, V gene, CDR3 protein.

>TRBJ1-5|14|TRBV7-9
ASSSTGQGGHQPQH
>TRBJ2-3|14|TRBV6-9
ASSYTGGSSTDTQY
>TRBJ1-1|12|TRBV6-5
ATTGGAGYTEAF
>TRBJ2-7|11|TRBV11-3
ASSFGRGSEQY
>TRBJ2-7|11|TRBV7-9
ASSPPFGLEQY
>TRBJ2-5|13|TRBV4-2
ASSQEGQGRETQY
>TRBJ2-2|12|TRBV28
ASSLTGNTGELF
>TRBJ2-7|11|TRBV4-2
ASSQGLAYEQY
>TRBJ1-4|13|TRBV9
ASSDTPGPSAKLF
>TRBJ2-3|14|TRBV6-6
ASSHDRDWSTDTQY
>TRBJ1-5|11|TRBV6-5
ASSYGRGQPQH
>TRBJ1-6|14|TRBV5-4
ASSSSLGGSNSPLH
>TRBJ2-1|16|TRBV6-1
ASSVQYPGQITNNEQF
>TRBJ2-3|14|TRBV10-3
AISGEAGRGTDTQY
>TRBJ2-7|14|TRBV19
ASSIVGTGVDYEQY
>TRBJ1-2|14|TRBV2
ASSGPGGNINYGYT
>TRBJ1-2|11|TRBV28
ASSLRYGGGYT
>TRBJ2-4|13|TRBV2
ASSEVGAGKNIQY
>TRBJ2-4|12|TRBV5-1
ASRGGWGKNIQY
>TRBJ1-3|11|TRBV18
ASSPGRGNTIY
>TRBJ1-5|12|TRBV10-3
AISESVANQPQH
>TRBJ1-6|11|TRBV28
ASTGRHNSPLH
>TRBJ2-7|12|TRBV5-1
ASSLGQGSDEQY
>TRBJ2-3|11|TRBV28
ANYDPSTDTQY
>TRBJ1-2|10|TRBV27
ASSSHGDGYT
>TRBJ2-7|11|TRBV4-2
ASSQDYPYEQY
>TRBJ2-1|14|TRBV4-3
ASSLASGAGYNEQF
>TRBJ2-1|19|TRBV24-1
ATSDLVELGLTPSSYNEQF
>TRBJ2-5|13|TRBV24-1
ATSDSAGTREAQY
>TRBJ2-3|11|TRBV4-1
ASRGQLTDAQY
>TRBJ2-3|14|TRBV29-1
SVEDPWTASTDTQY
>TRBJ2-2|15|TRBV4-3
ASSQERGGRVTGELF
>TRBJ1-6|12|TRBV19
ASSRADHNSPLH
>TRBJ1-2|11|TRBV20-1
SASEVPPYGYT
>TRBJ1-5|12|TRBV2
ASTDSHSNQPQH
>TRBJ1-1|10|TRBV19
ASGQRNTEAF
>TRBJ2-7|10|TRBV29-1
SVVEGSHEQY
>TRBJ1-4|15|TRBV19
ASSIDSATHGGEKLF
>TRBJ1-4|12|TRBV5-4
ASSPGQTNEKLF
>TRBJ2-7|12|TRBV7-2
ASSLGVGAYEQY
>TRBJ2-2|13|TRBV5-5
ASSSGTGGEGELF
>TRBJ1-5|11|TRBV27
ASSFSRIQPQH
>TRBJ1-5|13|TRBV18
ASSPRDGSNQPQH
>TRBJ2-3|13|TRBV7-2
ASSPRGGGPDTQY
>TRBJ1-3|12|TRBV5-1
ASSPGARGNTIY
>TRBJ1-1|14|TRBV10-3
AISEPSGQVNTEAF
>TRBJ2-5|13|TRBV28
ASRAPGTRQETQY
>TRBJ2-1|20|TRBV3-1/TRBV3-2
ASSQAVDPKGLAGAPGHEQF
>TRBJ2-7|13|TRBV18
ASSPAGGPSYEQY
>TRBJ1-5|14|TRBV21-1
ASSTRQGARDQPQH
>TRBJ2-7|11|TRBV5-6
ASSLPGPDEQY
>TRBJ1-2|9|TRBV29-1
SAGDSHGYT
>TRBJ2-7|15|TRBV4-2
ASSQVGRTGLSYEQY
>TRBJ1-4|12|TRBV13
ASSFAQAGEKLF
>TRBJ2-1|12|TRBV9
ASSAQGQNNEQF
>TRBJ2-5|9|TRBV2
ASEYQETQY
>TRBJ2-3|11|TRBV2
ASKRRSTDTQY
>TRBJ1-5|13|TRBV4-1
ASSQEAYSNQPQH
>TRBJ1-1|12|TRBV19
ASSIEPGYTEAF